Following are 14 T cell receptor beta chains from one sample sequenced in a study of T cell responses to AZD1222 COVID-19 vaccine. Generated by immunoSEQ multiplex PCR, the TCRdb table keeps only in-frame clones and is missing some. The table includes 90,000 to 150,000 clones, around 87% detected once. Material: peripheral blood, obtained on day 0 of AZD1222 vaccination. The receptors were sampled from an adult in good health.

The rearrangement uses TRBV6-5 and TRBJ1-6; D is unresolved. CDR3 length: 14 amino acids. Per germline, CDR1 MNHEY and CDR2 SVGAGI. The ends were cut back, 6 bases at V and 8 bases at J, with 14 bases in the middle. CDR3 DNA sequence: TGTGCCAGCAGCCTGACAAGCCCGCATTCACCCCTCCACTTT. It specifies CASSLTSPHSPLHF.

In DNA, the CDR3 is TGTGCCAGCAGTGCCATGTACAACTACGAGCAGTACTTC. Its translation is CASSAMYNYEQYF. The chain joins TRBV12-3 or TRBV12-4 to TRBJ2-7; D is unclear. The CDR3 runs to 13 residues. With 5 bases removed from V and 3 bases from J, the gap between germline ends came to 11 bases.

The J gene is TRBJ1-2, the V gene TRBV5-5; D might be TRBD1 (5 bases). Between the trimmed V and J ends, which lost 3 bases and 8 bases, there was a span of 20 bases. CDR1 is SGHKS and CDR2 is YYEKEE in the germline V gene (reference sequence). This CDR3 is built from 15 residues. CDR3 in amino acids: CASSSKWGTPSGYTF. In nucleotides, the CDR3 is TGTGCCAGCAGCTCCAAATGGGGGACCCCGTCGGGCTACACCTTC.

The chain links TRBV27 to TRBJ2-1; D remains ambiguous. The V gene's germline CDR1 is MNHEY and CDR2 SMNVEV (reference sequence). This CDR3 is built from 12 residues. Trimming stripped 4 bases from V and 11 bases from J, with 12 bases between. The chain's CDR3 is CASSSPSVKQFF. As DNA, the CDR3 is TGTGCCAGCAGTTCCCCCAGCGTGAAGCAGTTCTTC.

V usage is TRBV27 and J usage is TRBJ1-3, with D perhaps matching TRBD1 (5 bases). This CDR3 spans 16 amino acids. Germline V gene sequence: CDR1 MNHEY, CDR2 SMNVEV (reference sequence). Trimming took off 2 bases at V and 2 bases at J, with 13 bases between the two ends. Written as DNA, the CDR3 is TGTGCCAGCAGTTTACGGGGACCCTCCACTGGAAACACCATATATTTT. Amino acids: CASSLRGPSTGNTIYF.

V usage is TRBV7-8 and J usage is TRBJ2-7, with D unclear. Germline CDR1 reads SGHVS; CDR2 reads FQNEAQ. Between the trimmed V and J ends, which lost 4 bases and 10 bases, there was a span of 17 bases. The CDR3 extends over 13 amino acids. CDR3 sequence: CASSYGSPEDQYF. In nucleotides, the CDR3 is TGTGCCAGCAGCTATGGGTCCCCCGAAGACCAGTACTTC.

V usage is TRBV7-2 and J usage is TRBJ2-5; 7 bases line up with TRBD1. V lost 5 bases and J lost 5; bases outside the gene matches: 8. The germline V gene has CDR1 SGHTA and CDR2 FQGNSA. CDR3 length equals 14 residues. CDR3 protein: CASSPGTVRETQYF. The CDR3 coding sequence is TGTGCCAGCAGCCCTGGGACAGTCCGCGAGACCCAGTACTTC. Together with reference TRBV7-2 and TRBJ2-5, the CDR3 gives the full variable domain: GAGVSQSPSNKVTEKGKDVELRCDPISGHTALYWYRQSLGQGLEFLIYFQGNSAPDKSGLPSDRFSAERTGGSVSTLTIQRTQQEDSAVYLCASSPGTVRETQYFGPGTRLLVL.

V usage is TRBV5-1 and J usage is TRBJ1-6; D unclear. The CDR3 extends over 16 amino acids. With 0 bases removed from V and 3 bases from J, the gap between germline ends came to 10 bases. CDR1 and CDR2 from the germline V gene are SGHRS and YFSETQ. This chain's CDR3 is CASSLAGPNYNSPLHF. The CDR3 DNA reads TGCGCCAGCAGCTTGGCCGGCCCGAACTATAATTCACCCCTCCACTTT.

V is TRBV15 and J is TRBJ2-5; no clear D. Germline lookup yields CDR1 LNHNV and CDR2 YYDKDF (reference sequence). V was shortened by 0 bases and J by 7 bases, with 12 bases between the two germline ends. The CDR3 covers 14 residues. CDR3 region: CATSRDPSPGTQYF. The CDR3 bases are TGTGCCACCAGCAGAGATCCCAGCCCGGGGACCCAGTACTTC. The full variable domain, with the rest looked up from reference TRBV15 and TRBJ2-5, is DAMVIQNPRYQVTQFGKPVTLSCSQTLNHNVMYWYQQKSSQAPKLLFHYYDKDFNNEADTPDNFQSRRPNTSFCFLDIRSPGLGDTAMYLCATSRDPSPGTQYFGPGTRLLVL.

The chain uses TRBV19 and TRBJ2-2; D is ambiguous. Germline assignment: CDR1 LNHDA and CDR2 SQIVND (reference sequence). Trimming removed 7 bases at V and 0 bases at J, with 9 bases between. This CDR3 is 14 amino acids long. The CDR3 is CASTRMSNTGELFF. The CDR3 DNA reads as TGTGCCAGTACCAGGATGTCGAACACCGGGGAGCTGTTTTTT.

The chain links TRBV5-1 to TRBJ2-2, with 9 bases identical to TRBD2. CDR3 length: 15 amino acids. Germline CDR1 reads SGHRS; CDR2 reads YFSETQ. V gave up 4 bases and J gave up 1 base; unmatched junction bases: 2. The DNA for the CDR3 is TGCGCCAGCAGCGTTAGCGGGGGGAACACCGGGGAGCTGTTTTTT. Its protein is CASSVSGGNTGELFF.

In its sample, this clone was seen once. Other DNA sequences in this specimen translate into the identical CDR3. The chain couples TRBV12-3 or TRBV12-4 to TRBJ2-3; D uncertain. The CDR3 totals 13 residues. The germline V and J ends were trimmed by 6 bases and 0 bases, with 7 bases remaining between them. In DNA, the CDR3 is TGTGCCAGCAGGTTGGGAAGCACAGATACGCAGTATTTT. It yields the protein CASRLGSTDTQYF.

The V gene is TRBV4-1, the J gene TRBJ1-6; D remains ambiguous. The CDR3 covers 15 residues. Looked up from germline, CDR1 is MGHRA and CDR2 is YSYEKL. V shed 0 bases and J shed 7 bases, with 10 bases lying between them. Here the CDR3 reads CASSQDWSRNSPLHF. The CDR3 DNA reads TGCGCCAGCAGCCAAGATTGGTCAAGGAATTCACCCCTCCACTTT.

The rearrangement joins TRBV12-5 to TRBJ2-2, with 8 nucleotides matching TRBD1. CDR3 length: 15 residues. After removal of 5 bases from V and 3 bases from J, the junction contained 5 bases not matched to a gene. Germline V gives CDR1 LGHNT, CDR2 FRNRAP. The CDR3: CASGTGQVDTGELFF. CDR3 nucleotide sequence: TGTGCTAGTGGTACGGGACAGGTTGACACCGGGGAGCTGTTTTTT.